One sample yielded the 30 T cell receptor beta chains listed below, sequenced in a study of shared clonotypes between healthy human individuals. Repertoires were generated with immunoSEQ multiplex PCR, while TCRdb's copy carries only in-frame clones and drops some. The table has around 1.9 million clones, 93% seen once. The naive CD8 subset, CD45RO-negative cells positively selected for CCR7, excluded terminally differentiated effector memory CD45RA+ cells. Sequencing was done on a sample of naive CD8+ T cells from PBMCs. The source is a man in his late teens or twenties in good health. Some clones in this sample may be carry-over from other donors' samples.

The rearrangement uses TRBV28 and TRBJ2-7; D not certain. The CDR3 consists of 17 residues. Germline V gives CDR1 MDHEN, CDR2 SYDVKM. The germline V and J ends were trimmed by 5 bases and 0 bases, with 20 bases remaining between them. CDR3 loop: CASSGPWRYPSSYEQYF. The CDR3 DNA is TGTGCCAGCAGTGGCCCCTGGCGCTACCCGAGCTCCTACGAGCAGTACTTC.

The chain joins TRBV7-9 to TRBJ2-1; D remains unclear. CDR3 length: 14 amino acids. V lost 6 bases and J lost 7, with 16 bases in between. Germline V gives CDR1 SEHNR, CDR2 FQNEAQ (reference sequence). The CDR3 sequence: CASRGLVSGNEQFF. The CDR3 DNA reads as TGTGCCAGCAGGGGTCTAGTTTCCGGGAATGAGCAGTTCTTC.

The chain uses TRBV7-6 and TRBJ2-2, with D perhaps matching TRBD1 (5 bases). Trimming pared 2 bases from V and 7 bases from J, leaving 8 bases between. The CDR3 is made up of 13 amino acids. Germline V gives CDR1 SGHVS, CDR2 FNYEAQ. The CDR3 here is CASSLLGDGELFF. The DNA for the CDR3 is TGTGCCAGCAGCTTATTAGGGGACGGGGAGCTGTTTTTT.

Remarks on this clone: The sample has other DNA sequences that encode this CDR3 too. The chain is built from TRBV27 and TRBJ2-2; possibly TRBD1 for D (6 bases). There are 13 residues in the CDR3. Trimming stripped 2 bases from V and 6 bases from J, with 7 bases between. Germline V CDR1 and CDR2: MNHEY, SMNVEV (reference sequence). CDR3: CASSLQGPGELFF. CDR3 sequence (DNA): TGTGCCAGCAGTTTACAGGGGCCCGGGGAGCTGTTTTTT.

This clone has just one count. This chain uses TRBV7-9 with TRBJ1-2, with 9 bases aligning to TRBD1. The germline CDR1 and CDR2 sequences are SEHNR and FQNEAQ (reference sequence). Losses at the gene ends were 2 bases for V and 8 bases for J; bases not matched to a gene: 15. This CDR3 spans 17 amino acids. The CDR3 region is CASSLRDREIGTEGYTF. The CDR3 nucleotides read TGTGCCAGCAGCTTACGGGACAGGGAAATAGGTACGGAGGGCTACACCTTC. The whole variable domain, filled in from reference TRBV7-9 and TRBJ1-2, reads DTGVSQNPRHKITKRGQNVTFRCDPISEHNRLYWYRQTLGQGPEFLTYFQNEAQLEKSRLLSDRFSAERPKGSFSTLEIQRTEQGDSAMYLCASSLRDREIGTEGYTFGSGTRLTVV.

V and J are TRBV6-1 and TRBJ2-7; D is unclear. This CDR3 contains 14 residues. Trimming cost V 8 bases and J 2 bases, with 16 bases left between them. Germline-derived CDR1 and CDR2 are MNHNS and SASEGT. The CDR3 DNA reads TGTGCCAGCGGGATGTGGAGCCCTACCTACGAGCAGTACTTC. Protein: CASGMWSPTYEQYF.

The rearrangement links TRBV5-5 to TRBJ2-7, with D possibly TRBD2 on 5 matching bases. Germline V gene lookup returns CDR1 SGHKS and CDR2 YYEKEE (reference sequence). The V and J ends lost 0 bases and 2 bases respectively, with 12 bases between them. This CDR3 region has 15 residues. The CDR3 sequence: CASSLEVYGTYEQYF. The CDR3 DNA reads TGTGCCAGCAGCTTGGAGGTTTACGGGACCTACGAGCAGTACTTC.

The rearrangement links TRBV6-1 to TRBJ2-2; TRBD1 matches 9 bases. CDR1 is MNHNS, CDR2 SASEGT, per germline. The CDR3 spans 19 residues. The V and J ends lost 0 bases and 0 bases, in that order; junction bases with no gene match: 8. The CDR3 sequence: CASSEAWWDRDPNTGELFF. DNA of the CDR3: TGTGCCAGCAGTGAAGCCTGGTGGGACAGGGACCCGAACACCGGGGAGCTGTTTTTT.

The table lists this clone with a few counts. V is TRBV7-2 and J is TRBJ1-1; no clear D. The germline V gene has CDR1 SGHTA and CDR2 FQGNSA. The V end was cut by 5 bases, the J end by 6 bases, with 16 bases between. The CDR3 runs to 14 residues. The CDR3 DNA is TGTGCCAGCAGCCCGACCGGATTTGGTTCTGAAGCTTTCTTT. This codes for CASSPTGFGSEAFF.

This clone was seen a few times. The chain carries TRBV11-3 and TRBJ2-1, with D perhaps assigned TRBD1 or TRBD2 (6 bases each). Trimming removed 5 bases from V and 10 bases from J, with 12 bases in between. Germline V gene lookup returns CDR1 SGHNT and CDR2 YENEEA. The CDR3 length is 12 residues. The CDR3 DNA follows: TGTGCCAGCAGCCCGCGGGGACAAGAGCAGTTCTTC. Protein product: CASSPRGQEQFF.

The chain has TRBV5-1 and TRBJ2-1; the D is unclear. CDR1 is SGHRS and CDR2 is YFSETQ in the germline V gene. The ends were cut back, 0 bases at V and 0 bases at J, with 7 bases in the middle. CDR3 length: 15 residues. Written as DNA, the CDR3 is TGCGCCAGCAGCTTGGATGCTAGCTCCTACAATGAGCAGTTCTTC. It is translated as CASSLDASSYNEQFF.

The chain combines TRBV7-9 with TRBJ1-5; possibly TRBD1 for D (5 bases). The germline V gene has CDR1 SEHNR and CDR2 FQNEAQ (reference sequence). The CDR3 is 14 amino acids. Trimming removed 5 bases from V and 3 bases from J, with 11 bases in between. CDR3 nucleotide sequence: TGTGCCAGCAGCACGGGGGGACCCAATCAGCCCCAGCATTTT. It codes for CASSTGGPNQPQHF.

V usage is TRBV28 and J usage is TRBJ2-7; TRBD2 is a possible D gene (5 bases). CDR3 length: 13 amino acids. V was shortened by 3 bases and J by 3 bases, with 9 bases between the two germline ends. The germline V gene encodes CDR1 MDHEN and CDR2 SYDVKM. The CDR3 region is CASSFDGDYEQYF. DNA of the CDR3: TGTGCCAGCAGTTTTGACGGGGACTACGAGCAGTACTTC.

The rearrangement uses TRBV27 and TRBJ1-5; D remains ambiguous. Deletions cut 10 bases from V and 0 bases from J, with 13 bases between. CDR1 is MNHEY and CDR2 is SMNVEV in the germline V gene (reference sequence). There are 14 residues in the CDR3. The CDR3 coding sequence is TGTGCCACCGCTGTGGCGGGTAGCAATCAGCCCCAGCATTTT. Translating gives CATAVAGSNQPQHF.

The chain joins TRBV5-6 to TRBJ1-5, with D possibly TRBD1 on 5 matching bases. There are 12 residues in the CDR3. From germline, CDR1 is SGHDT and CDR2 YYEEEE. The V end was cut by 0 bases, the J end by 9 bases, with 7 bases between. The CDR3 region is CASSLAQGPQHF. CDR3 coding DNA: TGTGCCAGCAGCTTGGCCCAGGGGCCCCAGCATTTT.

This clone came up once. The chain employs TRBV7-2 and TRBJ1-4; the match to TRBD1 covers 7 bases. This CDR3 spans 15 amino acids. Germline-derived CDR1 and CDR2 are SGHTA and FQGNSA. Germline trimming cut 5 bases from V and 6 bases from J; bases unmatched to any gene: 9. The chain's CDR3 is CASSPLGTVDEKLFF. For the CDR3, the DNA is TGTGCCAGCAGCCCCCTCGGGACAGTGGATGAAAAACTGTTTTTT.

This chain connects TRBV27 to TRBJ2-1; D perhaps matches TRBD2 (6 bases). The CDR3 is 15 residues long. V was trimmed by 2 bases and J by 7 bases, leaving 15 bases between them. Per germline, CDR1 MNHEY and CDR2 SMNVEV (reference sequence). For the CDR3, the DNA is TGTGCCAGCAGTTTAGCGGGACCCGATTTGAATGAGCAGTTCTTC. Translating gives CASSLAGPDLNEQFF.

The CDR3 sequence: CASSQGLRGSTEAFF. The CDR3 DNA sequence: TGCGCCAGCAGCCAAGGTCTTCGGGGGAGCACTGAAGCTTTCTTT. The genes are TRBV4-3 and TRBJ1-1, with D perhaps TRBD1 (5 bases). The CDR3 length is 15 residues. Germline V gene data show CDR1 as LGHNA and CDR2 as YSLEER. V lost 1 base, J lost 4 bases, and 13 bases lay in between.

The chain joins TRBV7-2 to TRBJ2-7; 8 positions agree with TRBD1. The V gene's germline CDR1 is SGHTA and CDR2 FQGNSA. The length of the CDR3 is 14 residues. Trimming cost V 0 bases and J 5 bases; bases outside gene matches: 3. CDR3 in amino acids: CASSLARTGHEQYF. The CDR3 DNA is TGTGCCAGCAGCTTAGCGAGGACAGGGCACGAGCAGTACTTC.

The rearrangement joins TRBV11-3 to TRBJ2-1; tentatively, D is TRBD2 (5 bases). The CDR3 has 14 amino acids. Germline CDR1 reads SGHNT; CDR2 reads YENEEA. V lost 5 bases to trimming and J lost 6 bases, with 14 bases between them. CDR3: CASSPRGWGNEQFF. Written as DNA, the CDR3 is TGTGCCAGCAGCCCCCGGGGTTGGGGCAATGAGCAGTTCTTC.

The rearrangement joins TRBV5-4 to TRBJ2-7; 12 bases align to TRBD2. The V and J ends lost 3 bases and 4 bases, in that order; junction bases with no gene match: 5. The CDR3 is 15 residues long. CDR1 and CDR2 from the germline V gene are SGHNT and YYREEE (reference sequence). The CDR3 DNA reads as TGTGCCAGCAGCTACGGTCTAGCGGGAGGGTACGAGCAGTACTTC. Translating gives CASSYGLAGGYEQYF.

J is TRBJ2-7 and V is TRBV27; D might be TRBD1 (6 bases). The CDR3 is 14 residues long. Germline CDR1 is MNHEY and CDR2 is SMNVEV (reference sequence). Trimming took 5 bases from V and 0 from J, leaving 11 bases between them. The CDR3, as DNA: TGTGCCAGCAGTGAGACAGGATTCTCCTACGAGCAGTACTTC. It specifies CASSETGFSYEQYF.

V gene TRBV30 combines with J gene TRBJ2-7; 12 nucleotides match TRBD1. Trimming took 1 base from V and 3 from J; bases not matched to a gene: 4. The CDR3 has 15 residues. Looked up from germline, CDR1 is GTSNPN and CDR2 is SVGIG (reference sequence). For the CDR3, the DNA is TGTGCCTGGAGTGGCCGGGACAGGGGGCTCTACGAGCAGTACTTC. Amino acid sequence: CAWSGRDRGLYEQYF.

The V call is TRBV25-1, the J call TRBJ2-7, with a weak D call TRBD2 (6 bases). The CDR3 has 14 residues. Germline CDR1 is MGHDK and CDR2 is SYGVNS. The V gene lost 1 base and the J gene lost 3 bases, with 10 bases spanning the gap. CDR3 amino acids: CASSESGLNYEQYF. In DNA, the CDR3 is TGTGCCAGCAGTGAATCGGGACTCAACTACGAGCAGTACTTC.

This rearrangement joins TRBV7-9 to TRBJ2-7; 11 nucleotides align to TRBD1. CDR3 length: 14 residues. The germline V gene encodes CDR1 SEHNR and CDR2 FQNEAQ (reference sequence). Germline trimming cut 5 bases from V and 2 bases from J; bases unmatched to any gene: 2. The CDR3 loop reads CASSGTGGPYEQYF. The CDR3 DNA reads TGTGCCAGCAGCGGGACAGGGGGACCCTACGAGCAGTACTTC.

This clone was seen only once. This chain joins TRBV13 and TRBJ2-2; weak D call: TRBD2 (5 bases). The CDR3 totals 13 residues. CDR1 and CDR2 from the germline V gene are PRHDT and FYEKMQ (reference sequence). Trimming took 8 bases from V and 6 from J, leaving 13 bases between them. CDR3 sequence reads: CASEGVVAGELFF. The CDR3, as DNA: TGTGCCAGCGAGGGAGTAGTGGCCGGGGAGCTGTTTTTT.

As concerns this clone: This specimen includes other DNA sequences encoding the same CDR3. This chain joins TRBV30 and TRBJ1-1; D is uncertain. The germline V and J ends were trimmed by 2 bases and 2 bases, with 6 bases remaining between them. Germline CDR1 is GTSNPN and CDR2 is SVGIG (reference sequence). There are 12 residues in the CDR3. In DNA form, the CDR3 reads TGTGCCTGGAGTCCAGCCAACACTGAAGCTTTCTTT. This codes for CAWSPANTEAFF. Filled out from reference TRBV30 and TRBJ1-1, the complete variable domain reads SQTIHQWPATLVQPVGSPLSLECTVEGTSNPNLYWYRQAAGRGLQLLFYSVGIGQISSEVPQNLSASRPQDRQFILSSKKLLLSDSGFYLCAWSPANTEAFFGQGTRLTVV.

The chain uses TRBV19 and TRBJ2-7; either TRBD1 or TRBD2 may supply D (6 bases each). The germline V and J ends were trimmed by 2 bases and 4 bases, with 12 bases remaining between them. The CDR3 extends over 14 amino acids. CDR1 is LNHDA and CDR2 is SQIVND in the germline V gene (reference sequence). The CDR3 bases are TGTGCCAGTAGTATAATGGGGGGCGGATACGAGCAGTACTTC. It translates to CASSIMGGGYEQYF.

The chain joins TRBV13 to TRBJ2-1, with 8 positions matching TRBD2. The CDR3 is made up of 15 amino acids. CDR1 and CDR2 from the germline V gene are PRHDT and FYEKMQ (reference sequence). Trimming at V came to 5 bases and at J to 2 bases, leaving 5 bases not matched to a gene. In nucleotides, the CDR3 is TGTGCCAGCAGCCCCCGGACTAGCACCTACAATGAGCAGTTCTTC. This gives the protein CASSPRTSTYNEQFF.

The V and J genes are TRBV6-5 and TRBJ2-5; 10 bases are shared with TRBD1. The length of the CDR3 is 15 residues. Germline lookup yields CDR1 MNHEY and CDR2 SVGAGI. The J segment lost 4 bases and the V segment lost 7 bases, leaving 9 bases of the junction unmatched. The CDR3 sequence: CASTKDRGFRETQYF. CDR3 sequence (DNA): TGTGCCAGCACAAAGGACAGGGGGTTCCGAGAGACCCAGTACTTC.